This T cell receptor beta chain stems from a study of ipilimumab plus nivolumab after autologous stem cell transplantation. The CDR3 contains 17 residues. The V gene end was trimmed by 4 bases and the J gene end by 2 bases; junction bases not matched to a gene: 9. Germline CDR1 reads KGHSH; CDR2 reads LQKENI. Assay used: immunoSEQ multiplex PCR; TCRdb lists only in-frame clones, some missing. In the table there are approximately 84,000 clones, nearly 85% of which are singletons. V usage is TRBV18 and J usage is TRBJ2-5, with TRBD2 matching over 11 bases. Sequences were derived from PBMCs, sampled in a trial of ipilimumab plus nivolumab as post-transplant consolidation. The sequence came from a male donor with diffuse large B-cell lymphoma. DNA of the CDR3: TGTGCCAGCTCACTCTATACTAGCGGGGGACTACAAGAGACCCAGTACTTC. This gives the protein CASSLYTSGGLQETQYF.